These T cell receptor beta chains were read from a single sample in a study of identifying expanded T cells in peripheral blood. TCRdb's copy holds only in-frame clones and misses some; the assay was immunoSEQ multiplex PCR. The data show around 130,000 clones, roughly 90% seen once. Sequenced material: blood. These receptors were taken from a person aged 18 to 75 in good health. Each CDR3 is given with its conserved first and last residue. D genes are given only for firm matches. Clone size is shown for a subset of rows, as once, few, many or a class of expanded clone.

CDR3 DNA,CDR3 protein,clone size,J gene,D gene,V gene
TGCGCCAGCAGCCAAGACAGGGGATCACCCCTCCACTTT,CASSQDRGSPLHF,-,TRBJ1-6,-,TRBV4-3
TGTGCCAGCATGCGGACCAGCGACAGTGGAGGGGAGCAGTACTTC,CASMRTSDSGGEQYF,-,TRBJ2-7,-,TRBV28
TGTGCCACCAGCAGAGAATTGGTTGAGACCCAGTACTTC,CATSRELVETQYF,-,TRBJ2-5,-,TRBV15
TGTGCCAGCAGCAAGAACGGACGGAGGACGGGCACTGAAGCTTTCTTT,CASSKNGRRTGTEAFF,-,TRBJ1-1,-,TRBV2
TGTGCCAGCAGCCCCGGGTCCAGGGGGAGTCAGTATGGTGAGCAGTTCTTC,CASSPGSRGSQYGEQFF,-,TRBJ2-1,TRBD1,TRBV7-3
TGCGCCAGCATTCGAGGTCGGGGGGCCGGGGAGCTGTTTTTT,CASIRGRGAGELFF,-,TRBJ2-2,TRBD2,TRBV10-2
TGTGCTAGTGGTTTAACTCCTAGCGGGGAGGCAGATACGCAGTATTTT,CASGLTPSGEADTQYF,-,TRBJ2-3,TRBD2,TRBV12-5
TGTGCCAGCAGCGGACCTTCCGCAACTAATGAAAAACTGTTTTTT,CASSGPSATNEKLFF,once,TRBJ1-4,-,TRBV4-2
TGCGCCAGCAGCCAAGTTACCGGATCGCTAGATACGCAGTATTTT,CASSQVTGSLDTQYF,once,TRBJ2-3,-,TRBV4-1
TGTGCCAGCAGCTTAGACAGGCTGCTTGGAAACACCATATATTTT,CASSLDRLLGNTIYF,-,TRBJ1-3,-,TRBV5-4
TGTGCCAGCAGCAGTACGATGCCGGAGACCCAGTACTTC,CASSSTMPETQYF,-,TRBJ2-5,-,TRBV7-7
TGTGCCAGCAGTTACTCTAGCGGGAGCGATCGCCGGGAGCTGTTTTTT,CASSYSSGSDRRELFF,-,TRBJ2-2,TRBD2,TRBV6-5
TGTGCCAGCAGCTTGGTTCGAGGATCCGGGGAGCTGTTTTTT,CASSLVRGSGELFF,-,TRBJ2-2,-,TRBV5-8
TGTGCCAGCAGCCCGACTGTAGACAGGGGTTATGGCTACACCTTC,CASSPTVDRGYGYTF,-,TRBJ1-2,TRBD1,TRBV6-6
TGTGCCAGTAGTCTGGGACATTCTAACTATGGCTACACCTTC,CASSLGHSNYGYTF,-,TRBJ1-2,-,TRBV19
TGTGCCAGCAGTCCAGGTTCTAGCAATCAGCCCCAGCATTTT,CASSPGSSNQPQHF,-,TRBJ1-5,-,TRBV6-6
TGCGCCAGCAGCCAAGAGTGGCAGCAGGATGAGCAGTTCTTC,CASSQEWQQDEQFF,-,TRBJ2-1,-,TRBV4-3
TGTGCCAGCAGCTTAGAAGCGGGAGGATACGAGCAGTACTTC,CASSLEAGGYEQYF,-,TRBJ2-7,TRBD2,TRBV11-3
TGCGCCAGCAGCTTTGACCAAGGACAGAGCGAGCAGTACTTC,CASSFDQGQSEQYF,-,TRBJ2-7,-,TRBV5-1
TGTGCCAGCACCGGTCCAGGGGTTCAGGAGCAGTTCTTC,CASTGPGVQEQFF,-,TRBJ2-1,-,TRBV7-2
TGTGCCACATCCTTACGAGGGCGAGATAATGAAAAACTGTTTTTT,CATSLRGRDNEKLFF,-,TRBJ1-4,-,TRBV19
TGTGCCAGCAGCTTAGATCAGGGCCGTACCTACGAGCAGTACTTC,CASSLDQGRTYEQYF,-,TRBJ2-7,-,TRBV13
TGCAGCGTTGCCCCCGGGACTAGCGGGGGGTACGAGCAGTACTTC,CSVAPGTSGGYEQYF,-,TRBJ2-7,TRBD2,TRBV29-1
TGTGCCAGCAGTTTCCTATCCCCACAGGGCATGAGGGGAACTAACTATGGCTACACCTTC,CASSFLSPQGMRGTNYGYTF,-,TRBJ1-2,-,TRBV27
TGTGCCAGCTCGCCGACCGGGACGAACAAGAACTCTGGAAACACCATATATTTT,CASSPTGTNKNSGNTIYF,-,TRBJ1-3,-,TRBV18
TGTGCCAGCAGCCCCCAGGGCACCTACAATGAGCAGTTCTTC,CASSPQGTYNEQFF,many,TRBJ2-1,-,TRBV7-9
TGTGCCACCAGCAAAGACAGGGGTCCTTACTCTGGGGCCAACGTCCTGACTTTC,CATSKDRGPYSGANVLTF,-,TRBJ2-6,TRBD1,TRBV15
TGTGCCAGCAGTGATTTGGTCGGGAATACGCAGTATTTT,CASSDLVGNTQYF,few,TRBJ2-3,-,TRBV6-1
TGCGCCAGCAGCTCCATCCCCGGGACTAGCGGGAGGAATGAGCAGTTCTTC,CASSSIPGTSGRNEQFF,-,TRBJ2-1,TRBD2,TRBV5-1
TGTGCCAGCAGTTTCGGACTAGCGGGAGGTTACGAGCAGTACTTC,CASSFGLAGGYEQYF,-,TRBJ2-7,TRBD2,TRBV28
TGTGCCAGCAGCCCTAGCGGGAGTAATTCCTACGAGCAGTACTTC,CASSPSGSNSYEQYF,-,TRBJ2-7,TRBD2,TRBV9
TGCGCCAGCAGCCAACGAGGGGGTTCCTATAATTCACCCCTCCACTTT,CASSQRGGSYNSPLHF,-,TRBJ1-6,-,TRBV4-1
TGCGCCAGCAGCCCCCCGCCGGGACGGGTATCAAGTCCGCCCCAGCATTTT,CASSPPPGRVSSPPQHF,-,TRBJ1-5,-,TRBV4-1
TGTGCCAGCGGGCGGGAGGCCCCAGATACGCAGTATTTT,CASGREAPDTQYF,-,TRBJ2-3,TRBD2,TRBV7-9
TGTGCCAGCAGTGAAGGAGGGGCGTCGACTGAAGCTTTCTTT,CASSEGGASTEAFF,-,TRBJ1-1,-,TRBV6-1
TGTGCCAGCAGCCGGGACAGGGCCTACGAGCAGTACTTC,CASSRDRAYEQYF,-,TRBJ2-7,TRBD1,TRBV9
TGTGCCAGCAGCCGGGACAGATTGGCGGAGACCCAGTACTTC,CASSRDRLAETQYF,once,TRBJ2-5,TRBD1,TRBV11-2
TGTGCCAGCAGTTACAGGGCAGATTCTGGGCAGCCCCAGCATTTT,CASSYRADSGQPQHF,-,TRBJ1-5,-,TRBV6-5
TGTGCCAGCAGCTCCAGAGACAGCCCTCGGGTTTACTTC,CASSSRDSPRVYF,once,TRBJ2-7,-,TRBV7-9
TGTGCCAGCAGTTTTGAACAGCCTAATGAAAAACTGTTTTTT,CASSFEQPNEKLFF,-,TRBJ1-4,-,TRBV28
TGTGCCAGCAGCTTAGGAGGCTATACCCTTTGTATGAGTACAGATACGCAGTATTTT,CASSLGGYTLCMSTDTQYF,-,TRBJ2-3,-,TRBV7-4
TGTGCCAGCAGCTTAGGGGGGTCGAATGAGCAGTTCTTC,CASSLGGSNEQFF,-,TRBJ2-1,-,TRBV7-3
TGTGCCAGCTCACCAACCATGGCGGACAATGAGCAGTTCTTC,CASSPTMADNEQFF,once,TRBJ2-1,-,TRBV18
TGTGCCAGCTCACCTGAACAGGGCCTGCCTGGAAACACCATATATTTT,CASSPEQGLPGNTIYF,-,TRBJ1-3,-,TRBV18
TGTGCCAGCAGTGAGGGGTTCGGGTACCAAGAGACCCAGTACTTC,CASSEGFGYQETQYF,-,TRBJ2-5,-,TRBV6-1
TGCGCCAGCAGCTTGGTAGGGGGAAATCAGCCCCAGCATTTT,CASSLVGGNQPQHF,-,TRBJ1-5,-,TRBV5-1